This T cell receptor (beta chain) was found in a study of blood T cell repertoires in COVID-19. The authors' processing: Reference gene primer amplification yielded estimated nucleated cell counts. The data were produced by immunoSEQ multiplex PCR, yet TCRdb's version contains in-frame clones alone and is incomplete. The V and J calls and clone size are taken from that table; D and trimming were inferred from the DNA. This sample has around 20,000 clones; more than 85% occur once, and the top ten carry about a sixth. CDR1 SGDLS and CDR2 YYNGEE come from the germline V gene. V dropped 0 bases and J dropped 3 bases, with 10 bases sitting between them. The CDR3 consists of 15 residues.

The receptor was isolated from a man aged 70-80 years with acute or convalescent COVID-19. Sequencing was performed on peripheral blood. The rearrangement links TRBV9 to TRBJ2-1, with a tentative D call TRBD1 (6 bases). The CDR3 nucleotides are TGTGCCAGCAGCGTAGACAGGGCGATCTACAATGAGCAGTTCTTC. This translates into CASSVDRAIYNEQFF. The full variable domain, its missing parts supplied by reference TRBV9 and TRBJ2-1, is DSGVTQTPKHLITATGQRVTLRCSPRSGDLSVYWYQQSLDQGLQFLIQYYNGEERAKGNILERFSAQQFPDLHSELNLSSLELGDSALYFCASSVDRAIYNEQFFGPGTRLTVL.